Listed below are T cell receptor beta chains from one sample, sequenced in a study of CD8 T cells in Susac syndrome. TCRdb recomputed calls from the immunoSEQ multiplex PCR reads with MiXCR, one row per CDR3 protein. Here the sample spans about 300,000 distinct CDR3 sequences, 75% to 85% being singletons. Sequenced material: CD8+ T cells from PBMCs. Receptor source: a human donor with multiple sclerosis. CDR3s include the opening cysteine and the closing phenylalanine or tryptophan. A D gene is named only where the DNA matches it firmly. A clone size is listed for some rows: how often the clone was seen (once, few, many), or a class if it is expanded.

D gene: -; J gene: TRBJ2-7; V gene: TRBV27; clone size: -; CDR3 DNA: TGTGCCAGCAGTTTATCCCCCCTGGGCGAGCAGTACTTC; CDR3 protein: CASSLSPLGEQYF
D gene: TRBD1; J gene: TRBJ2-1; V gene: TRBV7-2; clone size: -; CDR3 DNA: TGTGCCAGCAGCTTAAGCTTTGGGGACAGGGCAGGATACAATGAGCAGTTCTTC; CDR3 protein: CASSLSFGDRAGYNEQFF
D gene: TRBD2; J gene: TRBJ2-7; V gene: TRBV4-3; clone size: once; CDR3 DNA: TGCGCCAGCAGCCAGGATAAAGGCTGGACTAGTAAATACGAGCAGTACTTC; CDR3 protein: CASSQDKGWTSKYEQYF
D gene: -; J gene: TRBJ1-2; V gene: TRBV9; clone size: -; CDR3 DNA: TGTGCCAGCAGCGTGCAGGGTGTAGGTAACTATGGCTACACCTTC; CDR3 protein: CASSVQGVGNYGYTF
D gene: -; J gene: TRBJ2-5; V gene: TRBV6-1; clone size: -; CDR3 DNA: TGTGCCAGCAGCCCCCCAGAGGGAGAAGGCCAAGAGACCCAGTACTTC; CDR3 protein: CASSPPEGEGQETQYF
D gene: TRBD1; J gene: TRBJ1-2; V gene: TRBV29-1; clone size: -; CDR3 DNA: TGCAGCGTTAGATCCGGGACAGGGGGCCTAGGGGTCGGCTACACCTTC; CDR3 protein: CSVRSGTGGLGVGYTF
D gene: -; J gene: TRBJ2-7; V gene: TRBV13; clone size: -; CDR3 DNA: TGTGCCAGCAGCTTAGGACAGAGGGACGAGCAGTACTTC; CDR3 protein: CASSLGQRDEQYF
D gene: -; J gene: TRBJ2-7; V gene: TRBV4-1; clone size: -; CDR3 DNA: TGCGCCAGCAGCCAAGAGGAGGGTACCTCCTACGAGCAGTACTTC; CDR3 protein: CASSQEEGTSYEQYF
D gene: -; J gene: TRBJ2-7; V gene: TRBV7-9; clone size: -; CDR3 DNA: TGTGCCAGCAGCTCAGTAGGGGGGATTGACGCCTACGAGCAGTACTTC; CDR3 protein: CASSSVGGIDAYEQYF
D gene: -; J gene: TRBJ1-1; V gene: TRBV19; clone size: -; CDR3 DNA: TGTGCCAGTAGTAGCGGACGGATGAACACTGAAGCTTTCTTT; CDR3 protein: CASSSGRMNTEAFF
D gene: -; J gene: TRBJ2-2; V gene: TRBV28; clone size: -; CDR3 DNA: TGTGCCAGCAGTTTAAGTCGGGATAACACCGGGGAGCTGTTTTTT; CDR3 protein: CASSLSRDNTGELFF
D gene: TRBD2; J gene: TRBJ2-1; V gene: TRBV27; clone size: -; CDR3 DNA: TGTGCCAGCAGTTTGCCTAGCGGGGGGAATGAGCAGTTCTTC; CDR3 protein: CASSLPSGGNEQFF
D gene: TRBD1; J gene: TRBJ1-5; V gene: TRBV18; clone size: -; CDR3 DNA: TGTGCCAGCTCTCGGACAGGGTTTGAATACGGCAATCAGCCCCAGCATTTT; CDR3 protein: CASSRTGFEYGNQPQHF
D gene: TRBD1; J gene: TRBJ2-7; V gene: TRBV10-1; clone size: -; CDR3 DNA: TGCGCCAGCAGTGACCATGGGACAGATTCAACCTACGAGCAGTACTTC; CDR3 protein: CASSDHGTDSTYEQYF
D gene: -; J gene: TRBJ2-1; V gene: TRBV4-3; clone size: -; CDR3 DNA: TGCGCCAGCAGCCAAGATCGGGCTCTAGCGAACTACAATGAGCAGTTCTTC; CDR3 protein: CASSQDRALANYNEQFF
D gene: -; J gene: TRBJ1-1; V gene: TRBV28; clone size: -; CDR3 DNA: TGTGCCAGCAGCCCGGGGAGTGACTGGCGCACTGAAGCTTTCTTT; CDR3 protein: CASSPGSDWRTEAFF
D gene: TRBD2; J gene: TRBJ2-7; V gene: TRBV29-1; clone size: -; CDR3 DNA: TGCAGCGTTGGGCTAGAAGCGGGAGGTTACGAGCAGTACTTC; CDR3 protein: CSVGLEAGGYEQYF
D gene: -; J gene: TRBJ1-1; V gene: TRBV5-1; clone size: -; CDR3 DNA: TGCGCCACCGGGGAAGGCCTGAACACTGAAGCTTTCTTT; CDR3 protein: CATGEGLNTEAFF
D gene: TRBD2; J gene: TRBJ2-7; V gene: TRBV5-1; clone size: -; CDR3 DNA: TGCGCCAGCAGCGCGGGACTAGCGGGAGGTCTCGAGCAGTACTTC; CDR3 protein: CASSAGLAGGLEQYF
D gene: TRBD2; J gene: TRBJ2-1; V gene: TRBV7-9; clone size: -; CDR3 DNA: TGTGCCAGCAGCCTGTTATATAGCGGGAGCCTCAATGAGCAGTTCTTC; CDR3 protein: CASSLLYSGSLNEQFF
D gene: TRBD1; J gene: TRBJ2-1; V gene: TRBV4-3; clone size: -; CDR3 DNA: TGCGCCAGCAGCCGACGACAGGGTTCCTACAATGAGCAGTTCTTC; CDR3 protein: CASSRRQGSYNEQFF
D gene: -; J gene: TRBJ2-7; V gene: TRBV28; clone size: -; CDR3 DNA: TGTGCCAGCAGTTTACGGGGAGGCTACGAGCAGTACTTC; CDR3 protein: CASSLRGGYEQYF
D gene: TRBD1; J gene: TRBJ2-1; V gene: TRBV28; clone size: -; CDR3 DNA: TGTGCCAGCCGTGGGACAGGGAGCTCCTACAATGAGCAGTTCTTC; CDR3 protein: CASRGTGSSYNEQFF
D gene: TRBD1; J gene: TRBJ2-7; V gene: TRBV5-6; clone size: -; CDR3 DNA: TGTGCCAGCAGCACAATGGGACAGGGTACCTACGAGCAGTACTTC; CDR3 protein: CASSTMGQGTYEQYF